A single sample gave rise to the 27 T cell receptor beta chains below, sequenced in a study of blood T cell repertoires in COVID-19. This table comes from immunoSEQ multiplex PCR, and its TCRdb copy is limited to in-frame clones, with some not included. The top ten clones hold 0.6% to 0.7% of a sample with around 470,000 clones, roughly 91% of them seen once. Sequencing was done on a sample of PBMCs or T cells enriched from blood (not recorded which). These TCRs come from a man aged 18 to 29 who had recovered from COVID-19.

This clone was seen only a few times. The V and J genes are TRBV2 and TRBJ1-1; D is possibly TRBD1 (6 bases). Germline V gene sequence: CDR1 SNHLY, CDR2 FYNNEI. Trimming took off 4 bases at V and 5 bases at J, with 11 bases between the two ends. CDR3 length equals 13 residues. For the CDR3, the DNA is TGTGCCAGCAGTGCTGAGGGGGAAACTGAAGCTTTCTTT. Amino acid sequence: CASSAEGETEAFF.

In this sample, this clone turned up once. The rearrangement uses TRBV29-1 and TRBJ1-1, with no clear D. CDR1 SQVTM and CDR2 ANQGSEA come from the germline V gene. The CDR3 extends over 10 amino acids. Trimming left V 7 bases short and J 7 bases short, with 10 bases between. CDR3 region: CSATDVEAFF. CDR3 in DNA: TGCAGCGCTACAGATGTTGAAGCTTTCTTT.

The chain joins TRBV18 to TRBJ2-4; weak D call: TRBD2 (6 bases). Trimming removed 3 bases at V and 8 bases at J, with 11 bases between. There are 13 residues in the CDR3. Germline V lookup: CDR1 KGHSH, CDR2 LQKENI. The chain's CDR3 is CASSPGSGDIQYF. The CDR3 nucleotides are TGTGCCAGCTCACCTGGGTCGGGGGACATTCAGTACTTC.

The genes are TRBV6-5 and TRBJ1-6; D is unresolved. Germline CDR1 and CDR2: MNHEY and SVGAGI. V was shortened by 7 bases and J by 6 bases, with 13 bases between the two germline ends. The CDR3 has 14 amino acids. In nucleotides, the CDR3 is TGTGCCAGCACCAGTCCCCATATTAATTCACCCCTCCACTTT. Translated, it gives CASTSPHINSPLHF.

V gene TRBV19 combines with J gene TRBJ1-1; D ambiguous. Trimming pared 2 bases from V and 1 base from J, leaving 11 bases between. The CDR3 is made up of 15 amino acids. Germline CDR1 reads LNHDA; CDR2 reads SQIVND (reference sequence). The CDR3 loop is CASSIIPLTNTEAFF. DNA for the CDR3: TGTGCCAGTAGTATAATCCCACTAACGAACACTGAAGCTTTCTTT.

The chain links TRBV6-5 to TRBJ1-4, with 10 bases that match TRBD1. With V trimmed by 7 bases and J by 3 bases, 5 bases remained unmatched. The CDR3 covers 15 residues. CDR1 is MNHEY and CDR2 is SVGAGI in the germline V gene. CDR3 sequence reads: CASTRTGGSNEKLFF. The CDR3, as DNA: TGTGCCAGCACGCGGACAGGGGGTTCTAATGAAAAACTGTTTTTT.

This clone came up a few times. Here the CDR3 reads CATTGGPTEAFF. The CDR3 bases are TGTGCCACCACAGGGGGCCCCACTGAAGCTTTCTTT. The chain joins TRBV10-3 to TRBJ1-1; 9 bases are a match to TRBD1. CDR3 size: 12 residues. Trimming removed 10 bases from V and 4 bases from J; junction bases left unmatched: 4. Germline-derived CDR1 and CDR2 are ENHRY and SYGVKD.

The sample holds one count of this clone. The CDR3, as DNA: TGTGCCAGCAGTGACATAGACCGTTCGGGGGAGCAGTACTTC. Translated, it gives CASSDIDRSGEQYF. This chain joins TRBV25-1 and TRBJ2-7, with D possibly being TRBD2 (5 bases). Germline values: CDR1 MGHDK, CDR2 SYGVNS. This CDR3 is 14 amino acids long. Trimming stripped 3 bases from V and 7 bases from J, with 16 bases between.

The rearrangement uses TRBV2 and TRBJ2-7; D is possibly TRBD2 (5 bases). The V end was cut by 3 bases, the J end by 6 bases, with 15 bases between. The V gene's germline CDR1 is SNHLY and CDR2 FYNNEI. The CDR3 runs to 14 residues. CDR3: CASSESGRVAEQYF. The CDR3 coding sequence is TGTGCCAGCAGTGAGTCGGGGAGAGTAGCCGAGCAGTACTTC.

The gene calls are TRBV3-1 (or the pseudogene TRBV3-2) and TRBJ1-2; D gene ambiguous. Trimming cost V 0 bases and J 4 bases, with 12 bases left between them. The CDR3 sequence is 15 residues long. The V gene's germline CDR1 is LGHDT and CDR2 YNNKEL (reference sequence). The DNA for the CDR3 is TGTGCCAGCAGCCAAGATCTTGGGAGGGTCTATGGCTACACCTTC. Translating it yields CASSQDLGRVYGYTF.

This chain joins TRBV28 and TRBJ2-7; 11 nucleotides match TRBD2. CDR1 and CDR2 from the germline V gene are MDHEN and SYDVKM. The CDR3 extends over 15 amino acids. V lost 2 bases and J lost 3; bases outside the gene matches: 3. This chain's CDR3 is CASSLAGLAVYEQYF. CDR3 coding DNA: TGTGCCAGCAGTTTAGCGGGACTAGCGGTCTACGAGCAGTACTTC.

The genes are TRBV28 and TRBJ1-1; D ambiguous. The CDR3 length is 13 residues. Trimming stripped 6 bases from V and 1 base from J, with 9 bases between. The V gene's germline CDR1 is MDHEN and CDR2 SYDVKM. The chain's CDR3 is CASRGMTNTEAFF. The CDR3 DNA reads as TGTGCCAGCAGGGGCATGACGAACACTGAAGCTTTCTTT. Drawing the rest from reference TRBV28 and TRBJ1-1, the complete variable domain is DVKVTQSSRYLVKRTGEKVFLECVQDMDHENMFWYRQDPGLGLRLIYFSYDVKMKEKGDIPEGYSVSREKKERFSLILESASTNQTSMYLCASRGMTNTEAFFGQGTRLTVV.

This chain connects TRBV7-7 to TRBJ2-1, with D perhaps matching TRBD1 (5 bases). In germline, CDR1 is SSHAT, CDR2 FNYEAQ (reference sequence). The CDR3 spans 15 residues. The germline V and J ends were trimmed by 1 base and 7 bases, with 14 bases remaining between them. The CDR3: CASSLGQGSSNEQFF. The CDR3 nucleotides read TGTGCCAGCAGCTTAGGTCAGGGAAGTTCAAATGAGCAGTTCTTC.

The rearrangement joins TRBV28 to TRBJ1-6; D is unclear. Trimming pared 3 bases from V and 9 bases from J, leaving 9 bases between. The CDR3 is made up of 13 amino acids. Germline values: CDR1 MDHEN, CDR2 SYDVKM. The CDR3, as DNA: TGTGCCAGCAGTTTCCGTAATAGTTCACCCCTCCACTTT. It codes for CASSFRNSSPLHF.

The V and J genes are TRBV7-9 and TRBJ1-2; 10 nucleotides match TRBD1. The CDR3 extends over 12 amino acids. Germline assignment: CDR1 SEHNR and CDR2 FQNEAQ (reference sequence). Trimming took 1 base from V and 14 from J; bases not matched to a gene: 4. For the CDR3, the DNA is TGTGCCAGCAGCTTAGGGACAGGGGGTGCTACCTTC. The encoded protein is CASSLGTGGATF.

In this sample, this clone turned up a few times. The gene calls are TRBV2 and TRBJ2-1, with 9 bases fitting TRBD2. The V gene end was trimmed by 7 bases and the J gene end by 9 bases; junction bases not matched to a gene: 7. CDR3 length equals 13 residues. CDR1 and CDR2 (germline): SNHLY, FYNNEI. The CDR3 DNA reads TGTGCCAGCAATCCCGGACTAGCGAGTGAGCAGTTCTTC. It codes for CASNPGLASEQFF.

The chain carries TRBV10-3 and TRBJ1-3; 7 nucleotides line up with TRBD1. Germline V gives CDR1 ENHRY, CDR2 SYGVKD. The ends lost 6 bases at V and 3 bases at J; junction bases unmatched: 11. There are 16 residues in the CDR3. CDR3 sequence (DNA): TGTGCCATCAGAATGCCCGGGACAGAGATTGGAAACACCATATATTTT. It codes for CAIRMPGTEIGNTIYF.

The chain combines TRBV6-5 with TRBJ2-7, with D perhaps TRBD1 (6 bases). The CDR3 totals 15 residues. CDR1 and CDR2 from the germline V gene are MNHEY and SVGAGI. V was cut by 4 bases and J by 3 bases, with 16 bases left in between. This chain's CDR3 is CASSFGATGGYEQYF. The CDR3 nucleotides read TGTGCCAGCAGTTTCGGGGCGACAGGAGGCTACGAGCAGTACTTC.

The genes are TRBV19 and TRBJ1-1, with D unresolved. The V end lost 3 bases, the J end lost 0 bases, and 8 bases lay between the germline ends. The CDR3 extends over 14 amino acids. The V gene's germline CDR1 is LNHDA and CDR2 SQIVND (reference sequence). CDR3 nucleotide sequence: TGTGCCAGTAGTATGCAGTTCATGAACACTGAAGCTTTCTTT. This codes for CASSMQFMNTEAFF.

The J gene is TRBJ1-1, the V gene TRBV7-9; D not resolved. This CDR3 contains 14 residues. Germline-derived CDR1 and CDR2 are SEHNR and FQNEAQ (reference sequence). V gave up 0 bases and J gave up 1 base, with 6 bases separating them. The CDR3 spells CASSLASTNTEAFF. In DNA, the CDR3 is TGTGCCAGCAGCTTAGCGAGCACGAACACTGAAGCTTTCTTT.

The chain employs TRBV6-5 and TRBJ2-2; D gene uncertain. Trimming removed 2 bases at V and 5 bases at J, with 3 bases between. CDR1 is MNHEY, CDR2 SVGAGI, per germline. The CDR3 runs to 12 residues. CDR3 sequence (DNA): TGTGCCAGCAGTTACCGGACCGGGGAGCTGTTTTTT. Translated, it gives CASSYRTGELFF.

This chain uses TRBV2 with TRBJ1-2; maybe TRBD1 (5 bases). Trimming removed 4 bases at V and 1 base at J, with 16 bases between. The CDR3 runs 16 residues. Germline V gives CDR1 SNHLY, CDR2 FYNNEI. CDR3 coding DNA: TGTGCCAGCAGTGGACGCAGGGCTGGGGTTAACTATGGCTACACCTTC. Protein: CASSGRRAGVNYGYTF.

The chain recombines TRBV4-1 with TRBJ2-1, with 9 positions matching TRBD2. Germline V gene sequence: CDR1 MGHRA, CDR2 YSYEKL. The CDR3 is made up of 15 amino acids. The V and J ends lost 3 bases and 7 bases, in that order; junction bases with no gene match: 7. CDR3 residues: CASSHVAGEMNEQFF. For the CDR3, the DNA is TGCGCCAGCAGCCACGTAGCGGGGGAAATGAATGAGCAGTTCTTC.

The chain links TRBV28 to TRBJ2-1; 7 nucleotides match TRBD1. This CDR3 has 14 residues. Germline V gene lookup returns CDR1 MDHEN and CDR2 SYDVKM. After removal of 7 bases from V and 5 bases from J, the junction contained 8 bases not matched to a gene. In DNA, the CDR3 is TGTGCCAGCAAGCCGGGACAGAGGAACAATGAGCAGTTCTTC. Its protein is CASKPGQRNNEQFF.

The V gene is TRBV14, the J gene TRBJ1-2; D uncertain. Germline V gene sequence: CDR1 SGHDN, CDR2 FVKESK. The CDR3 length is 11 residues. The V and J ends lost 3 bases and 5 bases respectively, with 4 bases between them. This CDR3 is CASSHGYGYTF. CDR3 DNA sequence: TGTGCCAGCAGCCACGGGTATGGCTACACCTTC.

The V gene is TRBV28, the J gene TRBJ2-7, with TRBD1 matching 7 bases. Per the germline V gene, CDR1 is MDHEN and CDR2 is SYDVKM. The CDR3 runs 14 residues. V gave up 2 bases and J gave up 2 bases; unmatched junction bases: 3. The CDR3 region is CASSLRGPTYEQYF. DNA for the CDR3: TGTGCCAGCAGTTTAAGGGGGCCCACCTACGAGCAGTACTTC.

V is TRBV7-9 and J is TRBJ2-1, with 10 bases fitting TRBD2. Looked up from germline, CDR1 is SEHNR and CDR2 is FQNEAQ (reference sequence). The trim removed 8 bases at V and 13 bases at J, leaving 11 bases unmatched. The CDR3 extends over 13 amino acids. CDR3 coding DNA: TGTGCCAGCCAGCTAGCGGGAGTTTGGGCCCAGTTCTTC. Translated, it gives CASQLAGVWAQFF.